The source of this T cell receptor (beta chain) is a study of graft-versus-host responses after intestinal transplantation. About the research overall: Recipients across the board were started on anti-thymocyte globulin induction, then kept on tacrolimus and steroids for roughly 3 years.

V gave up 2 bases and J gave up 3 bases, with 5 bases separating them. The CDR3 runs 13 residues. Per the germline V gene, CDR1 is SEHNR and CDR2 is FQNEAQ (reference sequence). General study findings and limits: GvH clones detected in recipient marrow included some appearing first in ileum or blood. Peak GvH clone levels in circulation were associated with early post-transplant HvG declines.

The protocol was immunoSEQ multiplex PCR, while the TCRdb copy is restricted to in-frame clones and leaves out a portion. The repertoire has 43,000 or so clones, approximately 95% of them found once; the top ten carry 4.5% to 7.5%. Details on this clone: What it binds is unknown.

Material: PBMCs, obtained about 800 days after a first intestinal transplant, on the day of a second. The V gene is TRBV7-9, the J gene TRBJ1-5; D remains ambiguous. The source is a human patient who received an intestinal transplant, so some T cells may come from the graft donor. Here the CDR3 DNA reads TGTGCCAGCAGCTTACAAACCAATCAGCCCCAGCATTTT. Protein sequence: CASSLQTNQPQHF.